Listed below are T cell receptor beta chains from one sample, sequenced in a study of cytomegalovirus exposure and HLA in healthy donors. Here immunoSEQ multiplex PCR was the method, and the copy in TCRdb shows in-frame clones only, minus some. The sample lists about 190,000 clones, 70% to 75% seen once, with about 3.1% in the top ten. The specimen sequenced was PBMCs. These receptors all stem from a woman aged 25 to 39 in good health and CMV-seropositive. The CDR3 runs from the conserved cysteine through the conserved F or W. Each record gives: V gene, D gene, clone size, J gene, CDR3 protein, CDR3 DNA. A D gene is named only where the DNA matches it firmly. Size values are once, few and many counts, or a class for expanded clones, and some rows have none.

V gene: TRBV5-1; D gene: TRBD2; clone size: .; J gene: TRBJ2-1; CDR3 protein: CASSSVTSGSGDEQFF; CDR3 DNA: TGCGCCAGCAGCTCAGTGACTAGCGGGAGTGGGGATGAGCAGTTCTTC
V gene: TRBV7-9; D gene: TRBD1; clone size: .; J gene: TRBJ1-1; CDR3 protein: CASSPPQGVNTEAFF; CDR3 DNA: TGTGCCAGCAGCCCGCCACAGGGGGTGAACACTGAAGCTTTCTTT
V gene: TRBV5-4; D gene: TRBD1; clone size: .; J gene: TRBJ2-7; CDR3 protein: CASSESTGGLDEQYF; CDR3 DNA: TGTGCCAGCAGCGAATCGACAGGGGGCTTGGACGAGCAGTACTTC
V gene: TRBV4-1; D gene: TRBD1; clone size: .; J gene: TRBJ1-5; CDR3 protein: CASRRQGEGQPQHF; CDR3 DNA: TGCGCCAGCAGAAGACAGGGGGAAGGACAGCCCCAGCATTTT
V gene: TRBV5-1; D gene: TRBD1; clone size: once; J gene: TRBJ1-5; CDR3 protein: CASSRQGAYRQPQHF; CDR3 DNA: TGCGCCAGCAGTCGACAGGGGGCTTATCGTCAGCCCCAGCATTTT
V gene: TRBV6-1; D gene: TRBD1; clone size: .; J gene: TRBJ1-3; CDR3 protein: CASSVQQGLGNTIYF; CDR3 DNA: TGTGCCAGCAGTGTCCAACAGGGGCTTGGAAACACCATATATTTT
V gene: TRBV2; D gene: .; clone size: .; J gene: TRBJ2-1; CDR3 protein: CASSEARVGSTYNEQFF; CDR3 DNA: TGTGCCAGCAGTGAAGCGCGTGTCGGGAGTACCTACAATGAGCAGTTCTTC
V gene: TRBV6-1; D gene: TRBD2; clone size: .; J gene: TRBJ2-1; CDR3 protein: CASNLLAGGYNEQFF; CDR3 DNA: TGTGCCAGCAACCTCCTAGCGGGAGGGTACAATGAGCAGTTCTTC
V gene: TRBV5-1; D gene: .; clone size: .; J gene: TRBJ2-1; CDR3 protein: CASSPQVASSANEQFF; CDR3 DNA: TGCGCCAGCAGCCCGCAGGTGGCTAGCTCCGCCAATGAGCAGTTCTTC
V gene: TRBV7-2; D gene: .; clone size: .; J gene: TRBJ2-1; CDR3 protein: CASSKDRSSYNEQFF; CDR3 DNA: TGTGCCAGCAGCAAAGACAGGAGCTCCTACAATGAGCAGTTCTTC
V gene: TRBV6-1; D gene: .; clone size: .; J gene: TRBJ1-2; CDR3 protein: CASSEGLALSNYGYTF; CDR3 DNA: TGTGCCAGCAGTGAAGGGTTGGCACTATCTAACTATGGCTACACCTTC
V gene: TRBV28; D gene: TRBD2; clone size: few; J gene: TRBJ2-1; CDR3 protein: CASSLGLAREGVGNEQFF; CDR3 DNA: TGTGCCAGCAGTTTGGGACTAGCGCGAGAGGGGGTAGGGAATGAGCAGTTCTTC
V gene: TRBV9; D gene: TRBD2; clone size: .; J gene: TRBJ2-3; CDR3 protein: CASSASGRAGDTQYF; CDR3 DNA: TGTGCCAGCAGCGCTAGCGGGAGGGCGGGAGATACGCAGTATTTT
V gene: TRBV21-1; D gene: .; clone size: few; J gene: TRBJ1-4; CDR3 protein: CASSHRGIDGVSEKLFF; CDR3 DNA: TGTGCCAGCAGCCACCGAGGGATCGACGGGGTAAGTGAAAAACTGTTTTTT
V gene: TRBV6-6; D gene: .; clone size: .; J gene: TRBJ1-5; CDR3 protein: CASSYIGDQPQHF; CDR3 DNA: TGTGCCAGCAGTTACATAGGGGATCAGCCCCAGCATTTT
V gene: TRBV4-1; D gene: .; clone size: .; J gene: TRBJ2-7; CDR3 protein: CASSYQAGAYEQYF; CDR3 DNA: TGCGCCAGCAGCTACCAAGCAGGGGCCTACGAGCAGTACTTC
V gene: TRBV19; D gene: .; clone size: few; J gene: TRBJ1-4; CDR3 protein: CASSIGGTNEKLFF; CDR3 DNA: TGTGCCAGTAGTATAGGAGGGACTAATGAAAAACTGTTTTTT
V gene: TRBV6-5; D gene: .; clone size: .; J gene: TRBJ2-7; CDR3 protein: CASSYLRGGAAYEQYF; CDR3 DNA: TGTGCCAGCAGTTACCTCAGGGGCGGCGCAGCCTACGAGCAGTACTTC
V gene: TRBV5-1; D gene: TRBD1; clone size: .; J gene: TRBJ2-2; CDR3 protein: CASSLGQGVDTGELFF; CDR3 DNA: TGCGCCAGCAGCTTGGGACAGGGGGTGGACACCGGGGAGCTGTTTTTT
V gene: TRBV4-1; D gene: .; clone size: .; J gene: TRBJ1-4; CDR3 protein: CASSLFRGFNEKLFF; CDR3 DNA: TGCGCCAGCAGCCTCTTTAGGGGCTTTAATGAAAAACTGTTTTTT
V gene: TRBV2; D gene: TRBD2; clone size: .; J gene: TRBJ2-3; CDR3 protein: CASGREVTDTQYF; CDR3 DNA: TGTGCCAGCGGGAGGGAGGTCACAGATACGCAGTATTTT
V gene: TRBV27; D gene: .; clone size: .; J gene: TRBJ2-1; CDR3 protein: CASRPNRAITYNEQFF; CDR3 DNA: TGTGCCAGCAGACCGAACAGGGCTATTACCTACAATGAGCAGTTCTTC
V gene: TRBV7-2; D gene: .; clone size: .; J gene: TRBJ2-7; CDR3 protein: CASSRTSYEQYF; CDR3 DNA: TGTGCCAGCAGCCGCACTAGCTACGAGCAGTACTTC
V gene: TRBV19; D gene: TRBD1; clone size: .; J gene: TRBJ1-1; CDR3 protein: CASSPTGQGFEAFF; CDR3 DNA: TGTGCCAGTAGCCCTACCGGACAGGGATTTGAAGCTTTCTTT
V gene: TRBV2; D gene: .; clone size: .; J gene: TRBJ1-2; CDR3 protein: CASVFLGYTF; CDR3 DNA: TGTGCCAGCGTATTTCTAGGCTACACCTTC
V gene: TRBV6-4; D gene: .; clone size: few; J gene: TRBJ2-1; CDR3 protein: CASSDGGSYNEQFF; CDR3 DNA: TGTGCCAGCAGTGACGGAGGCTCCTACAATGAGCAGTTCTTC
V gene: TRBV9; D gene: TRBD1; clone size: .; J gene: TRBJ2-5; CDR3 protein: CASSGTGLETQYF; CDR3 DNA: TGTGCCAGCAGCGGGACAGGGCTGGAGACCCAGTACTTC
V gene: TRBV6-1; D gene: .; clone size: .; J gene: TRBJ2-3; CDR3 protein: CASSDPGIQSTDTQYF; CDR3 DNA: TGTGCCAGCAGTGATCCAGGGATCCAAAGCACAGATACGCAGTATTTT
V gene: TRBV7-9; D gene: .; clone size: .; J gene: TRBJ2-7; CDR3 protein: CASSQGSSYEQYF; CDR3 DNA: TGTGCCAGCAGCCAAGGGAGCTCCTACGAGCAGTACTTC
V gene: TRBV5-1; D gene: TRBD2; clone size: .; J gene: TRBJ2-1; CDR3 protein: CASSLPRLAGANEQFF; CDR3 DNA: TGCGCCAGCAGCTTACCCCGACTAGCGGGAGCAAATGAGCAGTTCTTC